The 19 T cell receptor beta chains listed next were all sequenced from one sample in a study of cytomegalovirus exposure and HLA in healthy donors. The PCR made use of 60 Vbeta and 13 Jbeta primers. Only in-frame clones appear in the TCRdb table, and some are missing; sequencing was by immunoSEQ multiplex PCR. The repertoire holds about 100,000 clones, with about 80% as singletons. The sequenced sample consisted of PBMCs. All receptors come from a man aged 40-55 years in good health and CMV-seronegative.

To note about this clone: The same CDR3 can be traced to other DNA sequences in this sample. The chain couples TRBV9 to TRBJ2-5; 11 bases agree with TRBD1. The CDR3 runs to 15 residues. Germline CDR1 and CDR2: SGDLS and YYNGEE. The V gene end was trimmed by 0 bases and the J gene end by 4 bases; junction bases not matched to a gene: 2. DNA of the CDR3: TGTGCCAGCAGCGTAGGGGGACAGGGGGGAGAGACCCAGTACTTC. Encoded protein: CASSVGGQGGETQYF.

This clone was detected once. This sequence joins TRBV5-1 and TRBJ1-1, with D unclear. The CDR3 is 14 amino acids. Looked up from germline, CDR1 is SGHRS and CDR2 is YFSETQ. V was shortened by 1 base and J by 4 bases, with 11 bases between the two germline ends. The CDR3 DNA reads TGCGCCAGCAGCTTGTCCCTCAGTGGCACTGAAGCTTTCTTT. Protein sequence: CASSLSLSGTEAFF.

To note about this clone: A read error may produce the germline difference seen at one junction end. This chain joins TRBV7-9 and TRBJ1-5; a possible D gene is TRBD1 (6 bases). Germline lookup yields CDR1 SEHNR and CDR2 FQNEAQ (reference sequence). The CDR3 extends over 13 amino acids. CDR3 loop: CANSMDSHQPQHF. CDR3 nucleotides: TGTGCCAACAGCATGGACAGTCATCAGCCCCAGCATTTT. The variable domain in full, with the rest retrieved from reference TRBV7-9 and TRBJ1-5, is DTGVSQNPRHKITKRGQNVTFRCDPISEHNRLYWYRQTLGQGPEFLTYFQNEAQLEKSRLLSDRFSAERPKGSFSTLEIQRTEQGDSAMYLCANSMDSHQPQHFGDGTRLSIL.

This chain links TRBV15 with TRBJ1-4, with D uncertain. V lost 1 base to trimming and J lost 8 bases, with 17 bases between them. The CDR3 extends over 16 amino acids. Germline CDR1 LNHNV, CDR2 YYDKDF (reference sequence). In DNA, the CDR3 is TGTGCCACCAGCAGAGCCAAGGAGTCGGCCGGAGAAAAACTGTTTTTT. Its translation is CATSRAKESAGEKLFF.

This clone was observed a few times. The CDR3 sequence is CATQAGVVNYGYTF. The CDR3 DNA follows: TGTGCCACCCAAGCGGGGGTGGTTAACTATGGCTACACCTTC. The chain combines TRBV6-5 with TRBJ1-2, with D perhaps TRBD1 (5 bases). Trimming left V 10 bases short and J 1 base short, with 16 bases between. Germline CDR1 reads MNHEY; CDR2 reads SVGAGI. This CDR3 is built from 14 residues.

The chain couples TRBV4-2 to TRBJ1-2, with 7 bases matching TRBD1. The CDR3 sequence is 14 residues long. Germline CDR1 reads LGHNA; CDR2 reads YNFKEQ. V trimming: 0 bases; J trimming: 8 bases; junction bases outside the gene matches: 6. This chain's CDR3 is CASSQDLGGRGYTF. The CDR3 region has the DNA TGTGCCAGCAGCCAAGATTTAGGGGGCCGAGGCTACACCTTC.

CDR3 sequence reads: CATSRDLATTNTGELFF. CDR3 sequence (DNA): TGTGCCACCAGCAGAGATCTCGCGACAACGAACACCGGGGAGCTGTTTTTT. This chain links TRBV15 with TRBJ2-2; D is uncertain. Germline V gene lookup returns CDR1 LNHNV and CDR2 YYDKDF (reference sequence). V lost 0 bases to trimming and J lost 0 bases, with 11 bases between them. This CDR3 comprises 17 residues.

This chain joins TRBV18 and TRBJ1-1; a possible D gene is TRBD1 (6 bases). The CDR3 is made up of 14 amino acids. The V and J ends lost 2 bases and 3 bases respectively, with 10 bases between them. Germline values: CDR1 KGHSH, CDR2 LQKENI. The CDR3 spells CASSPGGADTEAFF. CDR3 nucleotides: TGTGCCAGCTCACCAGGGGGCGCGGACACTGAAGCTTTCTTT.

V gene TRBV5-4 combines with J gene TRBJ2-1; D possibly corresponds to TRBD2 (6 bases). The germline V gene has CDR1 SGHNT and CDR2 YYREEE (reference sequence). The CDR3 totals 16 residues. V was trimmed by 0 bases and J by 8 bases, leaving 18 bases between them. The CDR3 DNA reads TGTGCCAGCAGCTTGGGAACTAGCTCCCGAACCCATGAGCAGTTCTTC. This codes for CASSLGTSSRTHEQFF.

The chain combines TRBV11-2 with TRBJ2-5; 9 positions agree with TRBD1. The J call is doubtful: the DNA matches TRBJ2-7 better. CDR3 length: 15 residues. Germline-derived CDR1 and CDR2 are SGHAT and FQNNGV. The DNA for the CDR3 is TGTGCCAGCAGCGCTGGACAGGGGTCCTATGACGAGCAGTACTTC. Its translation: CASSAGQGSYDEQYF.

This clone has more than one count but fewer than ten. The chain uses TRBV6-5 and TRBJ1-1; 7 nucleotides line up with TRBD1. The CDR3 consists of 14 residues. Unmatched junction bases numbered 4, after V lost 5 bases and J lost 1 base. Germline loops: CDR1 MNHEY, CDR2 SVGAGI. Here the CDR3 DNA reads TGTGCCAGCAGTCCGGGACAGCAGAACACTGAAGCTTTCTTT. Its protein is CASSPGQQNTEAFF.

The chain carries TRBV6-5 and TRBJ1-1; 8 positions match TRBD1. Trimming at V came to 11 bases and at J to 5 bases, leaving 13 bases not matched to a gene. The CDR3 length is 14 residues. From germline, CDR1 is MNHEY and CDR2 SVGAGI. The CDR3 here is CAGNSQGALTEAFF. The CDR3 DNA sequence: TGTGCCGGCAATTCTCAGGGGGCATTAACTGAAGCTTTCTTT.

This clone was observed a handful of times. This chain links TRBV5-1 with TRBJ2-2; a weak D match, TRBD2 (5 bases). Germline loops: CDR1 SGHRS, CDR2 YFSETQ. The CDR3 contains 14 residues. The V gene lost 0 bases and the J gene lost 7 bases, with 10 bases spanning the gap. The CDR3 spells CASSLAGSDGELFF. Written as DNA, the CDR3 is TGCGCCAGCAGCTTGGCGGGATCGGACGGGGAGCTGTTTTTT.

The chain links TRBV7-2 to TRBJ1-2, with a tentative D call TRBD1 (5 bases). The CDR3 has 16 amino acids. Trimming took off 5 bases at V and 1 base at J, with 17 bases between the two ends. Germline V gene lookup returns CDR1 SGHTA and CDR2 FQGNSA. CDR3 nucleotides: TGTGCCAGCAGCCTTAGAGTACGGGGGGGTAACTATGGCTACACCTTC. It specifies CASSLRVRGGNYGYTF.

This chain connects TRBV29-1 to TRBJ1-2; TRBD1 might be the D (5 bases). The germline V gene has CDR1 SQVTM and CDR2 ANQGSEA. The V end was cut by 3 bases, the J end by 2 bases, with 10 bases between. This CDR3 contains 13 residues. Here the CDR3 DNA reads TGCAGCGTTGACTCCAGGGCCAACTATGGCTACACCTTC. Protein: CSVDSRANYGYTF.

The chain carries TRBV10-3 and TRBJ1-2, with 8 bases matching TRBD1. The germline V gene encodes CDR1 ENHRY and CDR2 SYGVKD. With V trimmed by 7 bases and J by 4 bases, 5 bases remained unmatched. The CDR3 is 13 amino acids. CDR3 protein: CAITRDRPYGYTF. CDR3 sequence (DNA): TGTGCCATCACCAGGGACAGGCCCTATGGCTACACCTTC.

V is TRBV5-6 and J is TRBJ1-1; D not certain. Trimming cost V 0 bases and J 7 bases, with 13 bases left between them. CDR3 size: 14 residues. Germline CDR1 reads SGHDT; CDR2 reads YYEEEE. The CDR3: CASSLAFGVGEAFF. In nucleotides, the CDR3 is TGTGCCAGCAGCTTGGCCTTCGGGGTAGGTGAAGCTTTCTTT.

This clone was counted between two and nine times. The chain combines TRBV7-6 with TRBJ2-7; D is undetermined. In germline, CDR1 is SGHVS, CDR2 FNYEAQ. The CDR3 contains 14 residues. V gave up 2 bases and J gave up 2 bases, with 10 bases separating them. The CDR3 region has the DNA TGTGCCAGCAGCTTAAGCCTGATCCCCTACGAGCAGTACTTC. It codes for CASSLSLIPYEQYF.

The rearrangement joins TRBV11-2 to TRBJ2-1; 9 positions agree with TRBD1. V gave up 3 bases and J gave up 10 bases; unmatched junction bases: 1. CDR1 is SGHAT and CDR2 is FQNNGV in the germline V gene. The CDR3 has 12 amino acids. CDR3 amino acids: CASSLGQGEQFF. The CDR3 bases are TGTGCCAGCAGCTTGGGACAGGGAGAGCAGTTCTTC.